This T cell receptor beta chain was sequenced in a study of T-cell reconstitution after alpha-beta-depleted transplantation in children. This CDR3 is 13 amino acids long. Between the trimmed V and J ends, which lost 2 bases and 5 bases, there was a span of 9 bases. The germline gives CDR1 KGHSH, CDR2 LQKENI. This clonotype was found a few times. Preparation of the TCRbeta library used unique molecular identifiers. TCRdb called the PCR reads again in MiXCR, with one record for every CDR3 protein. This sample yields a few hundred thousand distinct CDR3 sequences, of which roughly 20% are seen a single time; 3.5% to 4% belongs to the top ten.

The chain uses TRBV18 and TRBJ2-5; D is perhaps TRBD1 (5 bases). The sequence derives from a human donor who donated a stem cell graft to a child with acute myeloid leukemia. Specimen: PBMCs from the stem cell graft donor, collected from the stem cell graft. In DNA form, the CDR3 reads TGTGCCAGCTCACCATCCCAGGGCGAGACCCAGTACTTC. Its translation: CASSPSQGETQYF.